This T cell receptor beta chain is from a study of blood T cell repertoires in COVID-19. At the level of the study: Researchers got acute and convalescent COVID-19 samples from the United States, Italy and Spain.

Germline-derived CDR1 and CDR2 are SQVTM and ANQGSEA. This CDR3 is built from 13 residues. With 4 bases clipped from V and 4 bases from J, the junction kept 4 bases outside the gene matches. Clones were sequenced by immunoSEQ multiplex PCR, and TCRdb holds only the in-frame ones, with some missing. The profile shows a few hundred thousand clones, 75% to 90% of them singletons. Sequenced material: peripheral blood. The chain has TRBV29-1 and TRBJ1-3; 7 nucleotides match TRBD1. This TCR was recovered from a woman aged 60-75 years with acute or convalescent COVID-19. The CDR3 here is CSVVDREGNTIYF. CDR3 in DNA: TGCAGCGTTGTTGACAGGGAAGGAAACACCATATATTTT.